This is a list of T cell receptor beta chains from one sample in a study of response to subunit inactivated influenza vaccine. TCRdb reprocessed the RT-PCR reads with MiXCR, giving one entry per CDR3 protein. This sample has some 850,000 distinct CDR3 sequences, with under 20% found just once. Sequencing was performed on PBMCs from blood, taken 4 to 6 days after vaccination. The source of these receptors is a man between 45 and 60 years old who received an inactivated influenza vaccine. CDR3s include the opening cysteine and the closing phenylalanine or tryptophan. The size entry is marked missing in some rows and otherwise reads once, few, many or a size class.

size: .; V: TRBV24-1; J: TRBJ2-3; CDR3: CATSDPQGVDTDTQYF
size: few; V: TRBV4-3; J: TRBJ1-1; CDR3: CASSQKDRGDTEAFF
size: many; V: TRBV12-3/TRBV12-4; J: TRBJ2-7; CDR3: CASSFDQGVLFYEQYF
size: .; V: TRBV30; J: TRBJ2-3; CDR3: CAWTRVAGGDTQYF
size: .; V: TRBV5-1; J: TRBJ2-3; CDR3: CASKADGPSTDTQYF
size: .; V: TRBV10-3; J: TRBJ2-2; CDR3: CAIGGGREAGTGELFF
size: many; V: TRBV20-1; J: TRBJ1-1; CDR3: CSARDWANTEAFF
size: few; V: TRBV9; J: TRBJ2-3; CDR3: CASSSLLAGPPDTQYF
size: .; V: TRBV10-3; J: TRBJ2-2; CDR3: CAIRSKGGITGELFF
size: .; V: TRBV7-9; J: TRBJ1-6; CDR3: CASSPIRAGSPLHF
size: .; V: TRBV18; J: TRBJ2-3; CDR3: CASSPRRDLVTDTQYF
size: .; V: TRBV20-1; J: TRBJ2-3; CDR3: CSASPSGGRNSTDTQYF
size: few; V: TRBV12-3/TRBV12-4; J: TRBJ2-5; CDR3: CASSMGHFQETQYF
size: few; V: TRBV5-1; J: TRBJ1-1; CDR3: CASSSGARYTEAFF
size: many; V: TRBV6-2/TRBV6-3; J: TRBJ1-2; CDR3: CASSYATFDYGYTF
size: few; V: TRBV12-3/TRBV12-4; J: TRBJ1-5; CDR3: CASRQSGVGLNQPQHF
size: many; V: TRBV6-2/TRBV6-3; J: TRBJ2-5; CDR3: CASSYSLGLAEETQYF
size: few; V: TRBV12-3/TRBV12-4; J: TRBJ2-2; CDR3: CASRDPDWWGPGELFF
size: many; V: TRBV5-1; J: TRBJ2-7; CDR3: CASSTDRGAYEQYF
size: few; V: TRBV20-1; J: TRBJ2-6; CDR3: CSAKSPGESGANVLTF
size: .; V: TRBV14; J: TRBJ2-5; CDR3: CASSQRQGMGETQYF
size: few; V: TRBV7-2; J: TRBJ2-1; CDR3: CASSLADRIYNEQFF
size: few; V: TRBV5-8; J: TRBJ2-1; CDR3: CASSPQVREHNEQFF
size: .; V: TRBV28; J: TRBJ2-3; CDR3: CASSLALLGAADTQYF
size: few; V: TRBV12-3/TRBV12-4; J: TRBJ1-2; CDR3: CASTKDRGLVYGYTF
size: .; V: TRBV12-3/TRBV12-4; J: TRBJ1-5; CDR3: CASSFRSSNQPQHF
size: .; V: TRBV7-2; J: TRBJ1-5; CDR3: CASSLFPQGSNQPQHF
size: .; V: TRBV25-1; J: TRBJ1-2; CDR3: CASRQGRGYTF
size: .; V: TRBV28; J: TRBJ2-7; CDR3: CASSYKTDEQYF
size: .; V: TRBV18; J: TRBJ2-6; CDR3: CASSPSQLSGANVLTF
size: .; V: TRBV12-3/TRBV12-4; J: TRBJ2-1; CDR3: CASSWTRYNEQFF
size: .; V: TRBV24-1; J: TRBJ1-5; CDR3: CATSGKRQASQPQHF
size: .; V: TRBV5-1; J: TRBJ2-2; CDR3: CASSYEPLTRELFF
size: .; V: TRBV5-1; J: TRBJ2-7; CDR3: CASSLGQGWEQYF
size: .; V: TRBV28; J: TRBJ2-6; CDR3: CASSLNWGGGANVLTF
size: few; V: TRBV25-1; J: TRBJ2-1; CDR3: CASSELGLAEYNEQFF
size: .; V: TRBV5-5; J: TRBJ1-1; CDR3: CASSFSRGQTEAFF
size: .; V: TRBV30; J: TRBJ2-1; CDR3: CAWTGRTYNEQFF
size: few; V: TRBV29-1; J: TRBJ2-7; CDR3: CSRRDVYEQYF
size: many; V: TRBV29-1; J: TRBJ2-7; CDR3: CSVARGYEQYF